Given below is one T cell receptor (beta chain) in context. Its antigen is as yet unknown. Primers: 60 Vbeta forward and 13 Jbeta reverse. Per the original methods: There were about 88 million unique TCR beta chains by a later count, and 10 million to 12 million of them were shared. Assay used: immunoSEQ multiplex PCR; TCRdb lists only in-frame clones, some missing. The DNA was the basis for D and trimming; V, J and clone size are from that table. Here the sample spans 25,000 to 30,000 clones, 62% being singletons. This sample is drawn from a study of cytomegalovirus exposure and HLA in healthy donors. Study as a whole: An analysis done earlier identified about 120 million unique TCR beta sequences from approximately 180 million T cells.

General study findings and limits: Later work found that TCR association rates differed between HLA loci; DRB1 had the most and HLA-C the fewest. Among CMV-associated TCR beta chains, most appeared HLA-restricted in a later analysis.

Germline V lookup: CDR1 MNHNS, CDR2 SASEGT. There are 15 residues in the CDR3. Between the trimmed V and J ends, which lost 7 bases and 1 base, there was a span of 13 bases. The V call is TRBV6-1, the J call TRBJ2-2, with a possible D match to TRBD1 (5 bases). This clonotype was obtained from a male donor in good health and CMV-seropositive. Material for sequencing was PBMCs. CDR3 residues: CASTTGHLNTGELFF. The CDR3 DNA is TGTGCCAGCACTACCGGACACTTGAACACCGGGGAGCTGTTTTTT.